What follows are 2 T cell receptor beta chains derived from one specimen sequenced in a study of breast tumors, draining lymph nodes, adjacent tissues. Axillary draining lymph nodes of breast cancer patients supplied the node samples. TCRdb fed the multiplex PCR reads into MiXCR, producing one record per CDR3 protein. The top ten hold over 1.1% of the sample, which has under 250,000 distinct CDR3 sequences, roughly 32% seen once. Sequencing was performed on axillary lymph node tissue. The receptor set was obtained from a female donor with breast cancer. Some clones in this sample may be carry-over from other donors' samples.

The V call is TRBV6-1, the J call TRBJ2-5; D might be TRBD1 (6 bases). V was cut by 6 bases and J by 5 bases, with 19 bases left in between. Germline values: CDR1 MNHNS, CDR2 SASEGT. The CDR3 runs 15 residues. CDR3 DNA sequence: TGTGCCAGCAGCCCGTTGGTAGGGGGTTTTGAGACCCAGTACTTC. The encoded protein is CASSPLVGGFETQYF.

This clonotype was recorded at least ten times. The gene calls are TRBV29-1 and TRBJ1-2, with D perhaps matching TRBD1 (5 bases). CDR1 is SQVTM and CDR2 is ANQGSEA in the germline V gene. The length of the CDR3 is 13 residues. Trimming pared 3 bases from V and 4 bases from J, leaving 12 bases between. The CDR3 loop reads CSVEAGPGYGYTF. The CDR3 nucleotides read TGCAGCGTTGAGGCAGGGCCCGGCTATGGCTACACCTTC.